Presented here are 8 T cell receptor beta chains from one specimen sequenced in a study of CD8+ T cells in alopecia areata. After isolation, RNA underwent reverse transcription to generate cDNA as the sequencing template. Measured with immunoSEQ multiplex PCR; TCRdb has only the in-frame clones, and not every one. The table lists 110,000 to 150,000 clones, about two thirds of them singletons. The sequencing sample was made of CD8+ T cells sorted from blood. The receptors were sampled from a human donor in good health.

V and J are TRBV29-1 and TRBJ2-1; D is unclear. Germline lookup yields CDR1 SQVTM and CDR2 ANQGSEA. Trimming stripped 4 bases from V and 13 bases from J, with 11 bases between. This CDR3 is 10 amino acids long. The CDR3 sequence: CSVVDWEQFF. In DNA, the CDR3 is TGCAGCGTTGTCGACTGGGAACAGTTCTTC.

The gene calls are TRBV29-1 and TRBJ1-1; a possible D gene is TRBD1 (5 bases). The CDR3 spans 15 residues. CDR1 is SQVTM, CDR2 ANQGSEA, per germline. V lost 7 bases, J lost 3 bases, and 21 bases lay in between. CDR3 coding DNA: TGCAGCGGGGGGAGGACCGCCAGAAAAGACACTGAAGCTTTCTTT. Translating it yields CSGGRTARKDTEAFF.

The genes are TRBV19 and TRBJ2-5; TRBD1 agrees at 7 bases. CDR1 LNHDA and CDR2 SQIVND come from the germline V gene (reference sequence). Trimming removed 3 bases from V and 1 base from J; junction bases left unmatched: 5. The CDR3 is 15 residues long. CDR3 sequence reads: CASSIGTDFQETQYF. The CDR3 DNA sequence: TGTGCCAGTAGTATCGGGACAGACTTCCAAGAGACCCAGTACTTC. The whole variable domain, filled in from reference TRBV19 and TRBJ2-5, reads DGGITQSPKYLFRKEGQNVTLSCEQNLNHDAMYWYRQDPGQGLRLIYYSQIVNDFQKGDIAEGYSVSREKKESFPLTVTSAQKNPTAFYLCASSIGTDFQETQYFGPGTRLLVL.

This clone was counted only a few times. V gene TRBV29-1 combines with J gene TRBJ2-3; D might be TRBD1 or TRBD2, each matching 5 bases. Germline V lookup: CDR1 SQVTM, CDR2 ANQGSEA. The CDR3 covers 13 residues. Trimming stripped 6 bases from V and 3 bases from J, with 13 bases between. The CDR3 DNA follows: TGCAGCGTACCCTGGGGGTTAACAGATACGCAGTATTTT. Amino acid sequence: CSVPWGLTDTQYF.

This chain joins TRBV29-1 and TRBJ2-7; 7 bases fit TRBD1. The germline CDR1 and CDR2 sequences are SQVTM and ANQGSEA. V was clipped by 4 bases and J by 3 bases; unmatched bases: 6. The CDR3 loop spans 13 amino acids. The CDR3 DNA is TGCAGCGTTGGAAGCCGGGACAGCTACGAGCAGTACTTC. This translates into CSVGSRDSYEQYF.

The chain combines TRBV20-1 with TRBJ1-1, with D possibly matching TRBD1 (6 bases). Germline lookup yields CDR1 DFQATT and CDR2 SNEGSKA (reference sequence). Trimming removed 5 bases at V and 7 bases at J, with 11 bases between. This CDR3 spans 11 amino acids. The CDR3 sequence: CSASQGFEAFF. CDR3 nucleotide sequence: TGCAGTGCTTCTCAGGGGTTTGAAGCTTTCTTT.

The CDR3 spells CSVVQKGPNEQFF. CDR3 nucleotides: TGCAGCGTTGTACAAAAAGGACCCAATGAGCAGTTCTTC. The chain has TRBV29-1 and TRBJ2-1, with D unresolved. Per the germline V gene, CDR1 is SQVTM and CDR2 is ANQGSEA. This CDR3 contains 13 residues. Trimming took off 4 bases at V and 6 bases at J, with 13 bases between the two ends.

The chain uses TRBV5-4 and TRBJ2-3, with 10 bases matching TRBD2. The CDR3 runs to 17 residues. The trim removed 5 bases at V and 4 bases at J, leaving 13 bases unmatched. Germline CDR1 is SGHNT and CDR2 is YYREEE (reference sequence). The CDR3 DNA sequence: TGTGCCAGCAGTGGGGGGACTAGCGAGCCCAGAGCAGATACGCAGTATTTT. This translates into CASSGGTSEPRADTQYF.